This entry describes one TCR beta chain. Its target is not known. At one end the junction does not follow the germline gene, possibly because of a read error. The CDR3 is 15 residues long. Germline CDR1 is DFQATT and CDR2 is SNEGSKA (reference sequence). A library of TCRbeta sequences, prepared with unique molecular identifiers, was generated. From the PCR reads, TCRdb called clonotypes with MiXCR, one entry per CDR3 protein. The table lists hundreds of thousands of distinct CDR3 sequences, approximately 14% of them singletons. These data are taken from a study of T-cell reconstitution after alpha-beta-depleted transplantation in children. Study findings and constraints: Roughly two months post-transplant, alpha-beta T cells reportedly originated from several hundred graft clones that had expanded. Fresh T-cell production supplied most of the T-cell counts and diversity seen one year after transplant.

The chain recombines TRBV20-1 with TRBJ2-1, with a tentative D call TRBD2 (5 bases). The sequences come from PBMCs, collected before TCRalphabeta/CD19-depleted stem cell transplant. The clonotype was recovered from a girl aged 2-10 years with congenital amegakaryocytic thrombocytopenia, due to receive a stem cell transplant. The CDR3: CSAREGGGSYHEQFF. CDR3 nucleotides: TGCAGTGCTAGAGAGGGCGGAGGCTCCTACCATGAGCAGTTCTTC.